This T cell receptor (beta chain) was obtained from a study of human T cells and chemical hapten exposure. Study-wide context: TCR yields per sample varied, mainly owing to small pooled library volume differences. Study observations and caveats: With DPC sensitization, TCRs exceeding 1 in 1000 frequency showed no change.

Germline CDR1 KGHSH, CDR2 LQKENI. J was trimmed by 11 bases and V by 3 bases; bases with no gene match: 4. The CDR3 is made up of 12 amino acids. In its sample, this clonotype was seen a few times. Its antigen remains unknown. As to time point: healthy volunteer bleed at 6 weeks. Unfractionated whole blood was the source of the extracted total RNA. The library tagged individual cDNA molecules with unique molecular identifiers. Original methodology: Ranging from roughly 20,000 to 690,600, TCR counts per sample had a median value of around 91,000. TCRdb recomputed calls from the RACE reads with MiXCR, one row per CDR3 protein. TCRdb, not the original authors, processed these V and J calls. This table holds 35,000 to 50,000 distinct CDR3 sequences, approximately 4% found once.

Sequencing was done on a sample of whole blood. The chain joins TRBV18 to TRBJ1-1, with 9 positions matching TRBD1. The source is a human donor in good health. Some clones in this sample may be carry-over from other donors' samples. Written as DNA, the CDR3 is TGTGCCAGCTCACCGGACAGGGGTCGGGCTTTCTTT. This codes for CASSPDRGRAFF.